The subject of this entry is one T cell receptor beta chain. Its target is not known. Time point described: 2015-2016 season, pre-vaccination. Sorted cTfh were non-naive CD4+CXCR5+PD-1+, either ICOS+CD38+ or ICOS-CD38-. This entry belongs to a study of follicular helper T cells after annual influenza vaccination. Germline V gives CDR1 MGHDK, CDR2 SYGVNS. The CDR3 runs 15 residues. V shed 2 bases and J shed 5 bases, with 15 bases lying between them. General observations from the study: Each annual vaccination recalled recurring oligoclonal ICOS+CD38+ cTfh clonotypes.

Assay used: immunoSEQ multiplex PCR; TCRdb lists only in-frame clones, some missing. The sample includes 9,500 to 15,000 clones, 60% to 80% of them seen just once. Sequencing was performed on CXCR5+ CD38- circulating T follicular helper cells from blood, taken on the day of influenza vaccination. As for subset: circulating Tfh, non-naive CD4+CXCR5+PD-1+ (ICOS+CD38+ or ICOS-CD38-). This clonotype originated in an adult who received the influenza vaccine. This chain links TRBV25-1 with TRBJ1-1; D unclear. CDR3 sequence reads: CASSEIGHLRTEAFF. As DNA, the CDR3 is TGTGCCAGCAGTGAAATAGGCCACCTGAGGACTGAAGCTTTCTTT.